What follows are 23 T cell receptor beta chains derived from one specimen sequenced in a study of T-cell memory formation after mild COVID-19. MiXCR, applied by TCRdb to the 5' RACE reads, yields one record per CDR3 protein. The table has around 390,000 distinct CDR3 sequences, approximately 15% seen once; the top ten hold 20% to 25%. The sample consisted of PBMCs or a T cell subset sorted from them (not recorded which). The receptor source for this set is a man aged 18 to 35 who had mild COVID-19 (a few samples of this study predate the infection). Cell type and time point are not known.

This clonotype was seen more than once but under ten times. This chain joins TRBV7-2 and TRBJ2-3; D gene ambiguous. The germline V gene encodes CDR1 SGHTA and CDR2 FQGNSA. V was pared by 5 bases and J by 1 base, with 13 bases between. The CDR3 is 15 residues long. For the CDR3, the DNA is TGTGCCAGCAGCAGCCCGACCAGCGGCACAGATACGCAGTATTTT. Translation gives CASSSPTSGTDTQYF.

This chain connects TRBV9 to TRBJ1-3, with D uncertain. The CDR3 has 13 residues. Trimming pared 4 bases from V and 2 bases from J, leaving 7 bases between. The germline CDR1 and CDR2 sequences are SGDLS and YYNGEE. The CDR3 spells CASSPLPGNTIYF. The CDR3 bases are TGTGCCAGCAGCCCACTACCTGGAAACACCATATATTTT.

This clonotype was seen a few times. The chain has TRBV7-9 and TRBJ2-3; tentatively, D is TRBD1 (6 bases). The CDR3 is 15 amino acids. The germline V gene has CDR1 SEHNR and CDR2 FQNEAQ (reference sequence). With 5 bases removed from V and 4 bases from J, the gap between germline ends came to 16 bases. DNA for the CDR3: TGTGCCAGCAGCCCGGACAGCTTTACCCCAGATACGCAGTATTTT. Its translation: CASSPDSFTPDTQYF.

About this clonotype itself: A read error is possible here, since a much larger clone lies one base away. This sequence joins TRBV12-3 or TRBV12-4 and TRBJ2-3; 10 bases match TRBD2. V shed 1 base, J shed 1 base, and the junction held 2 bases outside the gene matches. CDR3 length equals 16 residues. The CDR3 sequence is CASSLGTSGRTDTQYF. The CDR3 bases are TGTGCCAGCAGTTTAGGGACTAGCGGCCGCACAGATACGCAGTATTTT.

The gene calls are TRBV5-6 and TRBJ1-6; D remains ambiguous. Germline V gives CDR1 SGHDT, CDR2 YYEEEE. Trimming cost V 0 bases and J 11 bases, with 15 bases left between them. The CDR3 runs 15 residues. Here the CDR3 reads CASSLDAERRPPLHF. CDR3 nucleotide sequence: TGTGCCAGCAGCTTGGATGCAGAACGCAGGCCACCCCTCCACTTT.

This clonotype came up a few times. The J gene is TRBJ1-5, the V gene TRBV6-2 or TRBV6-3, with D unresolved. Trimming shortened V by 1 base and J by 3 bases, and 13 bases separated the two germline ends. The CDR3 is 16 residues long. Germline CDR1 reads MNHEY; CDR2 reads SVGEGT. CDR3 nucleotide sequence: TGTGCCAGCAGTTACTTAGTAGGACCTAACAATCAGCCCCAGCATTTT. Its protein product is CASSYLVGPNNQPQHF.

The rearrangement links TRBV9 to TRBJ2-3, with 9 bases that match TRBD2. The V gene's germline CDR1 is SGDLS and CDR2 YYNGEE. Trimming removed 0 bases from V and 2 bases from J; junction bases left unmatched: 13. There are 19 residues in the CDR3. Here the CDR3 DNA reads TGTGCCAGCAGCGTAGGCCCTCGCCTAGCGGGGATTCTCACAGATACGCAGTATTTT. Amino acid sequence: CASSVGPRLAGILTDTQYF. Full variable domain (missing parts from reference TRBV9 and TRBJ2-3): DSGVTQTPKHLITATGQRVTLRCSPRSGDLSVYWYQQSLDQGLQFLIQYYNGEERAKGNILERFSAQQFPDLHSELNLSSLELGDSALYFCASSVGPRLAGILTDTQYFGPGTRLTVL.

The sample holds a few counts of this clonotype. This chain uses TRBV4-1 with TRBJ1-3, with D unresolved. The CDR3 is 15 amino acids. Trimming cost V 1 base and J 7 bases, with 14 bases left between them. In germline, CDR1 is MGHRA, CDR2 YSYEKL. As DNA, the CDR3 is TGCGCCAGCAGCCAAGGCCTCCTGGGGATGAACACCATATATTTT. Amino acids: CASSQGLLGMNTIYF.

The V call is TRBV7-9, the J call TRBJ2-7; D might be TRBD1 (5 bases). In germline, CDR1 is SEHNR, CDR2 FQNEAQ (reference sequence). The V and J ends lost 2 bases and 4 bases respectively, with 6 bases between them. This CDR3 region has 12 residues. The CDR3 region is CASSLKGYEQYV. The DNA for the CDR3 is TGTGCCAGCAGCTTAAAGGGGTACGAGCAGTACGTC.

This clonotype was observed a handful of times. The V and J genes are TRBV20-1 and TRBJ2-5, with D maybe TRBD1 (5 bases). CDR1 and CDR2 from the germline V gene are DFQATT and SNEGSKA (reference sequence). Deletions cut 5 bases from V and 0 bases from J, with 16 bases between. The CDR3 spans 15 residues. In DNA, the CDR3 is TGCAGTGCTGGTTTGGGGCGGCAGTACCAAGAGACCCAGTACTTC. It codes for CSAGLGRQYQETQYF.

The chain combines TRBV7-3 with TRBJ1-2; D call uncertain. Trimming stripped 3 bases from V and 6 bases from J, with 11 bases between. In germline, CDR1 is SGHTA, CDR2 FQGTGA. The CDR3 runs 13 residues. DNA for the CDR3: TGTGCCAGCAGCTTGGGTGGGAGCGATGGCTACACCTTC. It specifies CASSLGGSDGYTF.

This clonotype came up a few times. The chain recombines TRBV29-1 with TRBJ2-5; D ambiguous. V was shortened by 4 bases and J by 4 bases, with 4 bases between the two germline ends. The germline V gene encodes CDR1 SQVTM and CDR2 ANQGSEA. The CDR3 has 10 amino acids. The CDR3 bases are TGCAGCGTTGCCGGAGAGACCCAGTACTTC. Translating gives CSVAGETQYF.

This CDR3 is CATSLTNNEQFF. The DNA for the CDR3 is TGTGCCACCAGTTTGACCAACAATGAGCAGTTCTTC. This chain links TRBV24-1 with TRBJ2-1, with D unresolved. The germline V gene has CDR1 KGHDR and CDR2 SFDVKD. The CDR3 is 12 residues long. The V gene lost 6 bases and the J gene lost 5 bases, with 7 bases spanning the gap.

The chain has TRBV3-1 and TRBJ2-1; 7 bases are a match to TRBD2. The length of the CDR3 is 16 residues. Trimming removed 2 bases from V and 4 bases from J; junction bases left unmatched: 8. Germline CDR1 is LGHDT and CDR2 is YNNKEL (reference sequence). The CDR3 sequence is CASSQLSSGVYNEQFF. CDR3 bases: TGTGCCAGCAGCCAACTATCAAGCGGGGTATACAATGAGCAGTTCTTC.

The chain combines TRBV7-9 with TRBJ1-1; D is uncertain. The length of the CDR3 is 12 residues. The germline CDR1 and CDR2 sequences are SEHNR and FQNEAQ (reference sequence). Deletions cut 4 bases from V and 3 bases from J, with 6 bases between. DNA for the CDR3: TGTGCCAGCAGCTATGACGACACTGAAGCTTTCTTT. Translation: CASSYDDTEAFF.

This chain uses TRBV5-1 with TRBJ2-2; D may be TRBD1 (6 bases). CDR3 length: 15 amino acids. The V end lost 4 bases, the J end lost 4 bases, and 14 bases lay between the germline ends. The germline V gene encodes CDR1 SGHRS and CDR2 YFSETQ. As DNA, the CDR3 is TGCGCCAGCAGCGATGGGACACAACCCACCGGGGAGCTGTTTTTT. Protein sequence: CASSDGTQPTGELFF.

This clonotype has at least ten counts. The V and J genes are TRBV15 and TRBJ2-3, with 11 bases fitting TRBD1. The trim removed 1 base at V and 5 bases at J, leaving 2 bases unmatched. CDR3 length equals 15 residues. Germline assignment: CDR1 LNHNV and CDR2 YYDKDF (reference sequence). As DNA, the CDR3 is TGTGCCACCAGCAGAGGGGACAGGGGGATAGATACGCAGTATTTT. As protein: CATSRGDRGIDTQYF.

The chain joins TRBV30 to TRBJ2-5, with a possible D match to TRBD1 (5 bases). Trimming left V 2 bases short and J 2 bases short, with 12 bases between. The CDR3 contains 14 residues. Per the germline V gene, CDR1 is GTSNPN and CDR2 is SVGIG (reference sequence). CDR3 in amino acids: CAWSPPTEQETQYF. For the CDR3, the DNA is TGTGCCTGGAGTCCCCCGACAGAGCAAGAGACCCAGTACTTC.

V usage is TRBV7-6 and J usage is TRBJ2-1; D uncertain. There are 17 residues in the CDR3. Per the germline V gene, CDR1 is SGHVS and CDR2 is FNYEAQ. The V end was cut by 5 bases, the J end by 0 bases, with 17 bases between. The DNA for the CDR3 is TGTGCCAGCAGCAATCAGATCCCTGTTAGCTCCTACAATGAGCAGTTCTTC. It translates to CASSNQIPVSSYNEQFF.

This chain connects TRBV20-1 to TRBJ2-1; 9 positions match TRBD2. CDR1 and CDR2 (germline): DFQATT, SNEGSKA (reference sequence). The length of the CDR3 is 13 residues. The ends lost 1 base at V and 9 bases at J; junction bases unmatched: 4. DNA of the CDR3: TGCAGTGCTAGAGGGCTAGCGGGGACTGAGCAGTTCTTC. It is translated as CSARGLAGTEQFF.

The table lists this clonotype with many counts. The chain employs TRBV9 and TRBJ2-1; D gene unclear. The CDR3 runs 13 residues. Trimming shortened V by 4 bases and J by 6 bases, and 11 bases separated the two germline ends. CDR1 and CDR2 from the germline V gene are SGDLS and YYNGEE. CDR3 residues: CASSPSTSNEQFF. CDR3 sequence (DNA): TGTGCCAGCAGCCCGTCAACTTCCAATGAGCAGTTCTTC.

The chain is built from TRBV7-9 and TRBJ1-4; tentative D call: TRBD1 (6 bases). CDR1 is SEHNR, CDR2 FQNEAQ, per germline (reference sequence). The CDR3 runs to 16 residues. Between the trimmed V and J ends, which lost 5 bases and 5 bases, there was a span of 18 bases. The CDR3 sequence is CASSAERTETNEKLFF. The CDR3 nucleotides are TGTGCCAGCAGCGCCGAACGGACAGAGACCAATGAAAAACTGTTTTTT.

There are a few counts of this clonotype. The chain recombines TRBV5-1 with TRBJ2-3, with TRBD2 matching over 12 bases. Germline CDR1 reads SGHRS; CDR2 reads YFSETQ. The CDR3 has 18 residues. V was pared by 4 bases and J by 0 bases, with 9 bases of the junction left unmatched. CDR3: CASSPGLAGRTSTDTQYF. Written as DNA, the CDR3 is TGCGCCAGCAGCCCGGGACTAGCGGGCAGAACTAGCACAGATACGCAGTATTTT.